The following is a TCR beta chain sequence with its context. Its antigen is unknown. Clones were read by immunoSEQ multiplex PCR, and TCRdb kept only the in-frame ones, dropping some. Of 100,000 or so clones in the sample, 90% to 95% are singletons; the top ten hold less than 0.35%. This sample was taken from a study of siplizumab effects on memory and regulatory T cells. The CDR3 runs 11 residues. CDR1 is DFQATT and CDR2 is SNEGSKA in the germline V gene (reference sequence). Trimming took 3 bases from V and 4 from J, leaving 7 bases between them. Points from the study as a whole: Naive T cells appeared more diverse than memory cells and seemed to be major alloresponse contributors. Confirmation was lacking for the suppressive function of proliferating Tregs derived from siplizumab cultures.

The specimen was CD4+ T cells sorted from blood. The chain joins TRBV20-1 to TRBJ2-7, with D unresolved. The origin of this receptor is a human donor in good health. CDR3 residues: CSASWQYEQYF. The CDR3 nucleotides read TGCAGTGCTAGTTGGCAATACGAGCAGTACTTC.